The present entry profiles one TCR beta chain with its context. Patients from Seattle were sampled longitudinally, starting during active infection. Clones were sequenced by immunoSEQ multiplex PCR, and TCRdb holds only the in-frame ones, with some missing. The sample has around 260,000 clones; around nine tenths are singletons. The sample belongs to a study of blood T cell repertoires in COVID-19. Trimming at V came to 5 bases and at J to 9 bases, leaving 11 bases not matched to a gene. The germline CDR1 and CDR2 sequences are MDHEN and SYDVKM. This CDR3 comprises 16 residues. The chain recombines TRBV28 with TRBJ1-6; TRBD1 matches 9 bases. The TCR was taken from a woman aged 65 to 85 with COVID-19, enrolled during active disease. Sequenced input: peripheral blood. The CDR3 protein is CASSPQGQGMGSPLHF. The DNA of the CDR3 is TGTGCCAGCAGTCCGCAGGGACAGGGCATGGGTTCACCCCTCCACTTT.